The clone carrying this T cell receptor beta chain is a singleton in its sample. The V gene's germline CDR1 is MNHEY and CDR2 SMNVEV (reference sequence). V lost 0 bases, J lost 3 bases, and 6 bases lay in between. This CDR3 spans 14 amino acids. Only in-frame clones appear in the TCRdb table, and some are missing; sequencing was by immunoSEQ multiplex PCR. The sample holds 84,000 or so clones, nearly 95% seen once. This specimen comes from a study of OX40 agonist ivuxolimab in advanced cancers. The TCR sequence derives from an adult with an advanced solid tumor such as melanoma, head and neck, liver or kidney cancer. The chain joins TRBV27 to TRBJ1-5; D uncertain. The material was CD4+ or CD8+ T cells sorted from blood, obtained in a trial of the OX40 agonist ivuxolimab. The CDR3 nucleotides read TGTGCCAGCAGTTTATCAGGGTACAATCAGCCCCAGCATTTT. It translates to CASSLSGYNQPQHF.